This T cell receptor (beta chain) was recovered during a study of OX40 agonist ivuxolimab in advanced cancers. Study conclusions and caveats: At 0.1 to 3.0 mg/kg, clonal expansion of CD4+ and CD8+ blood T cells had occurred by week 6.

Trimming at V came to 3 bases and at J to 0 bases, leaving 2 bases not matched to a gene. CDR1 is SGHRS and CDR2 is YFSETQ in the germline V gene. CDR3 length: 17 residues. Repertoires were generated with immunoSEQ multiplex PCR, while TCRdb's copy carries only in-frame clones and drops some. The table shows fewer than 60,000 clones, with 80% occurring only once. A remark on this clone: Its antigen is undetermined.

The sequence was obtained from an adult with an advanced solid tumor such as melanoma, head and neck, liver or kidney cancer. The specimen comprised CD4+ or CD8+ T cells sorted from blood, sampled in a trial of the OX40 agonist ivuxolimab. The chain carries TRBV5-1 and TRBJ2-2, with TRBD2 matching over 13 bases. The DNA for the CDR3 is TGCGCCAGCAGCTCCGGGACTAGCGGGGCGAACACCGGGGAGCTGTTTTTT. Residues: CASSSGTSGANTGELFF.